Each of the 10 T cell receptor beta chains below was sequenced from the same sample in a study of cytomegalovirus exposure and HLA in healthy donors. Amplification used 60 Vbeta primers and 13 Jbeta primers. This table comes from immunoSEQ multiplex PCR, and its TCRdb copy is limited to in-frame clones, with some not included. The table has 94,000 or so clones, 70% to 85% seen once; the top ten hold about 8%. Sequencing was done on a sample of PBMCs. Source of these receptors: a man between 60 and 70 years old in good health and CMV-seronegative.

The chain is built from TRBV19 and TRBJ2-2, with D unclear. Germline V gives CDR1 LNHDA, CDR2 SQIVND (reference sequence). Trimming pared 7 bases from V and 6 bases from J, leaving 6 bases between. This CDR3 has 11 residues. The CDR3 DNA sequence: TGTGCCAGTACTAACCCCGGGGAGCTGTTTTTT. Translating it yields CASTNPGELFF.

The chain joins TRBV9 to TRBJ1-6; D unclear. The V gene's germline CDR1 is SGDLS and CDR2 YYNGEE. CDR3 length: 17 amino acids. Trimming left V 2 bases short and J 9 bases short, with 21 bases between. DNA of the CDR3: TGTGCCAGCAGCGTGAGGGCCCTTGAGACTGCGCGTTCACCCCTCCACTTT. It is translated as CASSVRALETARSPLHF.

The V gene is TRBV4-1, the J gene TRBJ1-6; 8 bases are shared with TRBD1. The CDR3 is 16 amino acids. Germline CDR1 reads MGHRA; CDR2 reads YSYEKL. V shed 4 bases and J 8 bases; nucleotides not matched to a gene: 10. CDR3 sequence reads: CASSRPTDRDYSPLHF. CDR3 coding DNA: TGCGCCAGCAGCCGTCCAACGGACAGGGACTATTCACCCCTCCACTTT.

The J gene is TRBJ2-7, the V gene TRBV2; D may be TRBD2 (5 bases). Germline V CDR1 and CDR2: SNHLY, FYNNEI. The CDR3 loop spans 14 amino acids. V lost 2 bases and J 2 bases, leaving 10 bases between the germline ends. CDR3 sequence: CASSEYQEAYEQYF. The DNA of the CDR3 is TGTGCCAGCAGTGAATATCAGGAGGCCTACGAGCAGTACTTC.

CDR3 DNA: TGTGCCAGCAGGCCCTCCAGTGAGCGGGGTGACGAGCAGTACTTC. Encoded protein: CASRPSSERGDEQYF. The V gene is TRBV6-5, the J gene TRBJ2-7; 7 bases are a match to TRBD2. The length of the CDR3 is 15 residues. Germline CDR1 MNHEY, CDR2 SVGAGI. V shed 6 bases, J shed 5 bases, and the junction held 13 bases outside the gene matches.

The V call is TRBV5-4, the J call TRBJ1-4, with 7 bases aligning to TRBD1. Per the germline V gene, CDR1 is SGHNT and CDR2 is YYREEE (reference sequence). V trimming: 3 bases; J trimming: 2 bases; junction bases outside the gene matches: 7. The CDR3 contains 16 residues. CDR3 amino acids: CASSSYDRATNEKLFF. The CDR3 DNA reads TGTGCCAGCAGCTCCTACGACAGGGCGACTAATGAAAAACTGTTTTTT.

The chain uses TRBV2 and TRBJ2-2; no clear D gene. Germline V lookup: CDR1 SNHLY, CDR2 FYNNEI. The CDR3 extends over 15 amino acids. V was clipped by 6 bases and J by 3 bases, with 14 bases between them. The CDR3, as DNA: TGTGCCAGCAGGGCCCCAATCCTGGACACCGGGGAGCTGTTTTTT. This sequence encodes CASRAPILDTGELFF.

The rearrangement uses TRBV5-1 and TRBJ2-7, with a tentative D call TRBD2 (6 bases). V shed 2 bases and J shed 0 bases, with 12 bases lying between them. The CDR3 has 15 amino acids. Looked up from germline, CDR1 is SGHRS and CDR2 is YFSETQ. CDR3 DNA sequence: TGCGCCAGCAGCTTCCGGGACGGGAGCTCCTACGAGCAGTACTTC. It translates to CASSFRDGSSYEQYF. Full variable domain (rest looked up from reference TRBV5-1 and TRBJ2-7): KAGVTQTPRYLIKTRGQQVTLSCSPISGHRSVSWYQQTPGQGLQFLFEYFSETQRNKGNFPGRFSGRQFSNSRSEMNVSTLELGDSALYLCASSFRDGSSYEQYFGPGTRLTVT.

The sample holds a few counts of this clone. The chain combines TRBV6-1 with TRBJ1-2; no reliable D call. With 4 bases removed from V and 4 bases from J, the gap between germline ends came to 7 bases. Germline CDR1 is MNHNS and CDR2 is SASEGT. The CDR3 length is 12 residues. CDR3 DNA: TGTGCCAGCAGTGGGGGAGTCTATGGCTACACCTTC. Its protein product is CASSGGVYGYTF.

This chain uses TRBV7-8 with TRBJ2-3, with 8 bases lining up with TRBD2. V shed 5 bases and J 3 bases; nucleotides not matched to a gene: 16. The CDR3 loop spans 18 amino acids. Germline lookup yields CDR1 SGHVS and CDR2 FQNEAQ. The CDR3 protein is CASSQRPGSGSGTDTQYF. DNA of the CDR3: TGTGCCAGCAGCCAAAGACCGGGGAGCGGGAGCGGTACAGATACGCAGTATTTT. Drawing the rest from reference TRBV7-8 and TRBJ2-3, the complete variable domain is GAGVSQSPRYKVAKRGQDVALRCDPISGHVSLFWYQQALGQGPEFLTYFQNEAQLDKSGLPSDRFFAERPEGSVSTLKIQRTQQEDSAVYLCASSQRPGSGSGTDTQYFGPGTRLTVL.